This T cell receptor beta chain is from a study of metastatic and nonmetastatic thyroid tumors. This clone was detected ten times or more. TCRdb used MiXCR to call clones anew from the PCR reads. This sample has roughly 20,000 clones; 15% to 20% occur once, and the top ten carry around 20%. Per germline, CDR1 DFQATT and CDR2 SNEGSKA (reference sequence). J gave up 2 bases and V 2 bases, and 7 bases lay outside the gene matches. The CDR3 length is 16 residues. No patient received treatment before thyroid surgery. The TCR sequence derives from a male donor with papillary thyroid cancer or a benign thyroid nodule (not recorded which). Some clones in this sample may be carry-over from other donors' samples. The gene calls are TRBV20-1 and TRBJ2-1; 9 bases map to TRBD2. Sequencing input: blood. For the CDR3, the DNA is TGCAGTGCTAGACTCCGGGCGGGAGGGACCTACAATGAGCAGTTCTTC. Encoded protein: CSARLRAGGTYNEQFF.